This T cell receptor beta chain was identified during a study of control samples from healthy donors and cancer patients. Trimming removed 4 bases from V and 3 bases from J, with 10 bases in between. Looked up from germline, CDR1 is LGHDT and CDR2 is YNNKEL (reference sequence). This CDR3 is built from 13 residues. Here immunoSEQ multiplex PCR was the method, and the copy in TCRdb shows in-frame clones only, minus some. In the table there are about 230,000 clones, about 80% of which are singletons. The source material was PBMCs. This chain joins TRBV3-1 (or the pseudogene TRBV3-2) and TRBJ2-7; D is perhaps TRBD2 (6 bases). The clonotype was recovered from a woman in her sixties or seventies with lung cancer. As DNA, the CDR3 is TGTGCCAGCAGCCCTCCGGGACTCTACGAGCAGTACTTC. Amino acids: CASSPPGLYEQYF.